The following is a T cell receptor beta chain sequence with its context. CDR3 length equals 18 residues. V gave up 0 bases and J gave up 4 bases, with 21 bases separating them. This sample was included in a study of identical twins. With template switching, a universal primer site was added, and the cDNA carried unique molecular identifiers. TCRdb passed the 5' RACE reads through MiXCR, listing each CDR3 protein once. Here the sample spans about 890,000 distinct CDR3 sequences, about 12% being singletons. These records were also assigned to another study, of yellow fever vaccine responses in identical twins.

The sequence was obtained from a woman aged 18-29 years in good health. This chain connects TRBV12-3 or TRBV12-4 to TRBJ1-1; D possibly corresponds to TRBD1 (5 bases). Sequenced: PBMCs. This CDR3 reads CASSLALVTEPGGTEAFF. In DNA form, the CDR3 reads TGTGCCAGCAGTTTAGCGCTTGTGACCGAACCCGGGGGCACTGAAGCTTTCTTT.